This record covers a single T cell receptor beta chain. The sample comes from a study of T cell responses to AZD1222 COVID-19 vaccine. Sequencing used immunoSEQ multiplex PCR; TCRdb keeps in-frame clones, though not all of them. This table holds 99,000 or so clones, about nine tenths found once. V was pared by 0 bases and J by 7 bases, with 10 bases of the junction left unmatched. This CDR3 is 18 amino acids long. The receptor's source is an adult who received the MenACWY meningococcal vaccine as a control. Sequences were derived from peripheral blood, sampled 28 days after the second dose of the MenACWY control vaccine. This chain joins TRBV23-1 and TRBJ2-1, with 12 positions matching TRBD2. TRBV23-1 is recorded as an ORF, its role being uncertain. DNA for the CDR3: TGCGCCAGCAGTCAATCGAGGCTAGCGGGGGGGCCAAGGAATGAGCAGTTCTTC. This encodes CASSQSRLAGGPRNEQFF.